Listed here are 26 T cell receptor beta chains from one sample, sequenced in a study of CD8 T cells in ankylosing spondylitis. Findings of the study overall: Ankylosing spondylitis blood seemed to carry a telltale TCR beta motif made of several highly homologous variants.

TCRdb re-called the 5' RACE reads through MiXCR, storing one row per CDR3 protein. The sample holds about 480,000 distinct CDR3 sequences, 17% seen once. What these receptors recognize is not known. The source material was blood, either unsorted or a sorted T cell fraction (not recorded which). Every receptor here comes from a male donor with ankylosing spondylitis.

V and J are TRBV11-3 and TRBJ1-6; D gene ambiguous. The CDR3 loop spans 12 amino acids. CDR1 is SGHNT and CDR2 is YENEEA in the germline V gene. Trimming left V 4 bases short and J 8 bases short, with 6 bases between. CDR3 nucleotide sequence: TGTGCCAGCAGCTCGGGTTATTCACCCCTCCACTTT. This translates into CASSSGYSPLHF.

This clonotype was seen a few times. The V and J genes are TRBV20-1 and TRBJ1-6; tentatively, D is TRBD1 (6 bases). V dropped 1 base and J dropped 5 bases, with 9 bases sitting between them. The CDR3 has 14 residues. Germline V gene lookup returns CDR1 DFQATT and CDR2 SNEGSKA (reference sequence). Here the CDR3 reads CSARVDRNNSPLHF. CDR3 nucleotides: TGCAGTGCTAGAGTGGACAGAAATAATTCACCCCTCCACTTT.

V gene TRBV2 combines with J gene TRBJ2-4, with 8 bases matching TRBD2. Germline values: CDR1 SNHLY, CDR2 FYNNEI. This CDR3 is built from 15 residues. Trimming at V came to 4 bases and at J to 4 bases, leaving 6 bases not matched to a gene. The CDR3 DNA follows: TGTGCCAGCAGTGCCGGGGGGGTTCCTAAAAACATTCAGTACTTC. It yields the protein CASSAGGVPKNIQYF.

There are a few counts of this clonotype. The chain employs TRBV7-2 and TRBJ2-1, with D possibly TRBD1 on 5 matching bases. Trimming took 3 bases from V and 4 from J, leaving 10 bases between them. In germline, CDR1 is SGHTA, CDR2 FQGNSA. The CDR3 runs to 14 residues. The CDR3 loop reads CASSFQGRYNEQFF. The CDR3 nucleotides are TGTGCCAGCAGCTTCCAGGGCCGGTACAATGAGCAGTTCTTC. The full variable domain, completed using reference TRBV7-2 and TRBJ2-1, is GAGVSQSPSNKVTEKGKDVELRCDPISGHTALYWYRQSLGQGLEFLIYFQGNSAPDKSGLPSDRFSAERTGGSVSTLTIQRTQQEDSAVYLCASSFQGRYNEQFFGPGTRLTVL.

The V and J genes are TRBV29-1 and TRBJ2-5; 9 nucleotides match TRBD1. Germline-derived CDR1 and CDR2 are SQVTM and ANQGSEA. With V trimmed by 6 bases and J by 5 bases, 10 bases remained unmatched. The CDR3 has 14 residues. The CDR3 spells CSVATGTGWETQYF. The DNA of the CDR3 is TGCAGCGTCGCTACCGGGACAGGGTGGGAGACCCAGTACTTC. The variable domain in full, completed from reference TRBV29-1 and TRBJ2-5, reads SAVISQKPSRDICQRGTSLTIQCQVDSQVTMMFWYRQQPGQSLTLIATANQGSEATYESGFVIDKFPISRPNLTFSTLTVSNMSPEDSSIYLCSVATGTGWETQYFGPGTRLLVL.

The sample holds a few counts of this clonotype. This rearrangement joins TRBV6-1 to TRBJ1-5, with 9 nucleotides matching TRBD1. V was clipped by 2 bases and J by 5 bases; unmatched bases: 7. CDR3 length: 16 amino acids. Germline V gene data show CDR1 as MNHNS and CDR2 as SASEGT. The CDR3 reads CASSENRDRDDQPQHF. CDR3 sequence (DNA): TGTGCCAGCAGTGAAAACCGGGACAGGGATGATCAGCCCCAGCATTTT.

In its sample, this clonotype was seen a few times. The rearrangement links TRBV19 to TRBJ1-1, with 10 bases lining up with TRBD1. The CDR3 sequence is 13 residues long. The germline gives CDR1 LNHDA, CDR2 SQIVND (reference sequence). Trimming at V came to 9 bases and at J to 5 bases, leaving 6 bases not matched to a gene. This CDR3 is CASDRGQGTEAFF. The CDR3 DNA sequence: TGTGCCAGCGACAGGGGGCAAGGGACTGAAGCTTTCTTT.

The rearrangement joins TRBV20-1 to TRBJ1-1, with D hard to call. V gave up 5 bases and J gave up 1 base, with 17 bases separating them. Looked up from germline, CDR1 is DFQATT and CDR2 is SNEGSKA (reference sequence). CDR3 length equals 15 residues. The CDR3 here is CSAGKTGRSNTEAFF. In DNA, the CDR3 is TGCAGTGCTGGGAAAACTGGTCGCTCGAACACTGAAGCTTTCTTT.

This clonotype turned up a few times. The chain recombines TRBV20-1 with TRBJ1-2; TRBD1 matches at 7 bases. V lost 5 bases to trimming and J lost 4 bases; unmatched junction nucleotides: 1. Germline lookup yields CDR1 DFQATT and CDR2 SNEGSKA (reference sequence). This CDR3 spans 11 amino acids. The CDR3 nucleotides are TGCAGTGCTTGGGACAGCTATGGCTACACCTTC. Translated, it gives CSAWDSYGYTF.

Only a few counts were recorded for this clonotype. This rearrangement joins TRBV5-1 to TRBJ2-1; D gene ambiguous. V lost 0 bases and J lost 0, with 10 bases in between. Germline CDR1 reads SGHRS; CDR2 reads YFSETQ. This CDR3 spans 16 amino acids. Here the CDR3 reads CASSLGQDSSYNEQFF. The CDR3 bases are TGCGCCAGCAGCTTGGGTCAGGATAGCTCCTACAATGAGCAGTTCTTC.

Ten or more counts support this clonotype. The J gene is TRBJ2-1, the V gene TRBV5-1, with TRBD1 identical over 7 bases. Germline trimming cut 4 bases from V and 9 bases from J; bases unmatched to any gene: 10. Germline lookup yields CDR1 SGHRS and CDR2 YFSETQ. The CDR3 is 14 residues long. The CDR3 loop is CASSPGTGDGEQFF. CDR3 DNA: TGCGCCAGCAGCCCAGGAACAGGGGATGGTGAGCAGTTCTTC.

The chain employs TRBV4-1 and TRBJ1-4, with 11 bases lining up with TRBD1. This CDR3 comprises 15 residues. The V and J ends lost 4 bases and 7 bases, in that order; junction bases with no gene match: 5. The germline V gene encodes CDR1 MGHRA and CDR2 YSYEKL. The CDR3 nucleotides read TGCGCCAGCAGCCGGGACGGGACAGGGGGTGAAAAACTGTTTTTT. It specifies CASSRDGTGGEKLFF.

This clonotype was detected only a few times. The rearrangement links TRBV5-1 to TRBJ1-1; possible D gene TRBD1, 5 bases. The length of the CDR3 is 15 residues. With 1 base removed from V and 1 base from J, the gap between germline ends came to 11 bases. The V gene's germline CDR1 is SGHRS and CDR2 YFSETQ. The chain's CDR3 is CASSLKAGSNTEAFF. The CDR3 region has the DNA TGCGCCAGCAGCTTGAAGGCAGGGTCGAACACTGAAGCTTTCTTT.

This clonotype has just a few counts. The rearrangement uses TRBV9 and TRBJ2-7; TRBD2 might be the D (6 bases). The CDR3 covers 15 residues. Deletions cut 3 bases from V and 4 bases from J, with 17 bases between. Germline V CDR1 and CDR2: SGDLS, YYNGEE. DNA of the CDR3: TGTGCCAGCAGCGCAGGGACTTCAGGATTGTACGAGCAGTACTTC. This encodes CASSAGTSGLYEQYF.

This clonotype was picked up many times. V gene TRBV20-1 combines with J gene TRBJ1-2; no clear D. Germline CDR1 reads DFQATT; CDR2 reads SNEGSKA (reference sequence). The CDR3 contains 13 residues. V lost 6 bases and J lost 3, with 14 bases in between. CDR3: CSAPPVGHYGYTF. For the CDR3, the DNA is TGCAGTGCCCCGCCTGTAGGGCACTATGGCTACACCTTC.

V gene TRBV20-1 combines with J gene TRBJ2-7; D may correspond to TRBD1 or TRBD2 (5 bases each). Trimming stripped 1 base from V and 6 bases from J, with 10 bases between. Germline lookup yields CDR1 DFQATT and CDR2 SNEGSKA (reference sequence). The length of the CDR3 is 12 residues. This CDR3 reads CSARGYGGEQYF. The CDR3 bases are TGCAGTGCTAGAGGGTATGGGGGCGAGCAGTACTTC.

Written as DNA, the CDR3 is TGTGCCAGCAGCCCCGGGACTAGCGGCGTGGAGACCCAGTACTTC. Translated: CASSPGTSGVETQYF. The J gene is TRBJ2-5, the V gene TRBV14; TRBD2 aligns across 11 bases. The germline V gene has CDR1 SGHDN and CDR2 FVKESK. This CDR3 contains 15 residues. V shed 4 bases and J 5 bases; nucleotides not matched to a gene: 6.

This clonotype was counted many times. The chain uses TRBV12-3 or TRBV12-4 and TRBJ2-7; D remains unclear. The CDR3 sequence is 14 residues long. Trimming cost V 8 bases and J 1 base, with 15 bases left between them. Here the CDR3 reads CASGIRRRSYEQYF. CDR3 DNA sequence: TGTGCCAGCGGAATCCGCCGACGTTCCTACGAGCAGTACTTC.

This clonotype turned up a few times. V is TRBV20-1 and J is TRBJ2-7; 7 bases agree with TRBD2. This CDR3 spans 11 amino acids. Germline V gene sequence: CDR1 DFQATT, CDR2 SNEGSKA (reference sequence). The V gene end was trimmed by 2 bases and the J gene end by 6 bases; junction bases not matched to a gene: 1. CDR3: CSARIAGEQYF. The CDR3 DNA sequence: TGCAGTGCTAGAATAGCGGGCGAGCAGTACTTC.

This chain connects TRBV25-1 to TRBJ2-7; 7 bases match TRBD2. The CDR3 has 15 amino acids. Germline CDR1 reads MGHDK; CDR2 reads SYGVNS. V was clipped by 8 bases and J by 2 bases; unmatched bases: 12. DNA of the CDR3: TGTGCCAGCGGGGAAGTGCGGGGGAAGACCTACGAGCAGTACTTC. Its protein product is CASGEVRGKTYEQYF.

This clonotype has only a few counts. The chain employs TRBV4-1 and TRBJ1-2; 8 bases agree with TRBD1. V dropped 5 bases and J dropped 3; count of bases not matched to a gene: 11. The CDR3 is 16 residues long. The germline CDR1 and CDR2 sequences are MGHRA and YSYEKL. This chain's CDR3 is CASSLLARGQDYGYTF. In DNA, the CDR3 is TGCGCCAGCAGCTTGCTGGCCAGGGGGCAAGACTATGGCTACACCTTC.

The chain combines TRBV4-3 with TRBJ2-3, with D perhaps TRBD2 (5 bases). The V gene lost 3 bases and the J gene lost 0 bases, with 10 bases spanning the gap. CDR1 LGHNA and CDR2 YSLEER come from the germline V gene. This CDR3 is built from 15 residues. DNA of the CDR3: TGCGCCAGCAGCCAGGGGAGTGCTAGCACAGATACGCAGTATTTT. Translating it yields CASSQGSASTDTQYF.

The rearrangement joins TRBV18 to TRBJ2-3; D is uncertain. The germline CDR1 and CDR2 sequences are KGHSH and LQKENI. Trimming pared 3 bases from V and 3 bases from J, leaving 7 bases between. The CDR3 is 13 amino acids. The DNA of the CDR3 is TGTGCCAGCTCACCCGCGTGGACAGATACGCAGTATTTT. Protein product: CASSPAWTDTQYF.

The chain carries TRBV18 and TRBJ1-5; tentatively, D is TRBD1 (6 bases). This CDR3 is built from 14 residues. V lost 3 bases and J lost 4, with 10 bases in between. The V gene's germline CDR1 is KGHSH and CDR2 LQKENI. The CDR3 DNA is TGTGCCAGCTCACCCTACAGGGATAATCAGCCCCAGCATTTT. Its protein is CASSPYRDNQPQHF.

Here the CDR3 reads CASSDLEISYNEQFF. Here the CDR3 DNA reads TGTGCCAGCAGTGATCTCGAAATCTCCTACAATGAGCAGTTCTTC. This chain joins TRBV2 and TRBJ2-1; D is undetermined. This CDR3 spans 15 amino acids. Deletions cut 3 bases from V and 0 bases from J, with 9 bases between. Germline V CDR1 and CDR2: SNHLY, FYNNEI. Together with reference TRBV2 and TRBJ2-1, the CDR3 gives the full variable domain: EPEVTQTPSHQVTQMGQEVILRCVPISNHLYFYWYRQILGQKVEFLVSFYNNEISEKSEIFDDQFSVERPDGSNFTLKIRSTKLEDSAMYFCASSDLEISYNEQFFGPGTRLTVL.

This chain links TRBV18 with TRBJ2-7; D is uncertain. Trimming removed 2 bases at V and 1 base at J, with 12 bases between. Germline V gene sequence: CDR1 KGHSH, CDR2 LQKENI. The CDR3 is 15 residues long. CDR3 sequence: CASSPSPTPSYEQYF. CDR3 nucleotide sequence: TGTGCCAGCTCACCATCGCCCACGCCTTCCTACGAGCAGTACTTC. The entire variable domain, with the rest obtained from reference TRBV18 and TRBJ2-7, is as follows: NAGVMQNPRHLVRRRGQEARLRCSPMKGHSHVYWYRQLPEEGLKFMVYLQKENIIDESGMPKERFSAEFPKEGPSILRIQQVVRGDSAAYFCASSPSPTPSYEQYFGPGTRLTVT.